The 28 T cell receptor beta chains given below trace back to one sample, sequenced in a study of CD4 T cells in relation to SARS-CoV-2 and coronaviruses. Sequencing used immunoSEQ multiplex PCR; TCRdb keeps in-frame clones, though not all of them. This sample has around 70,000 clones, with about nine tenths found just once. The unexposed donors gave CD4+ T cells in about 2010-2019, prior to COVID-19. The sample was memory CD4+ T cells from PBMCs. The receptors stem from a human donor in good health.

The rearrangement uses TRBV11-3 and TRBJ2-5, with D possibly being TRBD1 (5 bases). CDR3 length equals 14 residues. Trimming took 5 bases from V and 2 from J, leaving 12 bases between them. Per the germline V gene, CDR1 is SGHNT and CDR2 is YENEEA. This CDR3 is CASSRGRDQETQYF. Here the CDR3 DNA reads TGTGCCAGCAGCCGTGGCAGGGATCAAGAGACCCAGTACTTC.

This chain joins TRBV5-1 and TRBJ2-1; weak D call: TRBD1 (7 bases). This CDR3 has 15 amino acids. V lost 0 bases to trimming and J lost 9 bases, with 16 bases between them. The germline gives CDR1 SGHRS, CDR2 YFSETQ. CDR3 in DNA: TGCGCCAGCAGCTTGGAGGAGGGGGCGGTCAGTGAGCAGTTCTTC. It translates to CASSLEEGAVSEQFF.

Written as DNA, the CDR3 is TGCAGCGTTCAAGGTACAGCTGAGAACACCGGGGAGCTGTTTTTT. It encodes CSVQGTAENTGELFF. The chain is built from TRBV29-1 and TRBJ2-2; D is undetermined. The length of the CDR3 is 15 residues. In germline, CDR1 is SQVTM, CDR2 ANQGSEA. The V gene lost 5 bases and the J gene lost 1 base, with 14 bases spanning the gap.

The genes are TRBV5-1 and TRBJ1-3; D is uncertain. Germline V CDR1 and CDR2: SGHRS, YFSETQ. V lost 0 bases, J lost 5 bases, and 6 bases lay in between. The CDR3 runs to 13 residues. DNA for the CDR3: TGCGCCAGCAGCTTGGACGCCAGAAACACCATATATTTT. This sequence encodes CASSLDARNTIYF.

The chain has TRBV19 and TRBJ1-5, with D perhaps TRBD1 (6 bases). The CDR3 runs to 13 residues. Germline V gives CDR1 LNHDA, CDR2 SQIVND (reference sequence). V gave up 5 bases and J gave up 10 bases, with 15 bases separating them. The CDR3 DNA sequence: TGTGCCAGTAGTTACGGGGGCGTGGGCCCCCAGCATTTT. Protein: CASSYGGVGPQHF. Using reference TRBV19 and TRBJ1-5 for the parts outside the CDR3, the full variable domain is DGGITQSPKYLFRKEGQNVTLSCEQNLNHDAMYWYRQDPGQGLRLIYYSQIVNDFQKGDIAEGYSVSREKKESFPLTVTSAQKNPTAFYLCASSYGGVGPQHFGDGTRLSIL.

The table lists this clone with a few counts. The chain has TRBV7-3 and TRBJ2-3; TRBD2 is a possible D gene (5 bases). In germline, CDR1 is SGHTA, CDR2 FQGTGA. V was trimmed by 5 bases and J by 4 bases, leaving 13 bases between them. The CDR3 is made up of 14 amino acids. The CDR3 DNA is TGTGCCAGCAGCCCATACGTGGGAGCAGATACGCAGTATTTT. Translation gives CASSPYVGADTQYF.

This clone has just a few counts. The chain recombines TRBV6-5 with TRBJ1-2; D remains ambiguous. V lost 6 bases, J lost 6 bases, and 14 bases lay in between. This CDR3 is built from 13 residues. The germline V gene has CDR1 MNHEY and CDR2 SVGAGI. CDR3 bases: TGTGCCAGCAGACCCGGGCCCTTAAATGGCTACACCTTC. This gives the protein CASRPGPLNGYTF.

CDR3 in amino acids: CASSSAGQGNTGELFF. CDR3 in DNA: TGTGCCAGCAGCTCCGCGGGACAGGGGAACACCGGGGAGCTGTTTTTT. The rearrangement joins TRBV7-8 to TRBJ2-2; TRBD1 matches at 9 bases. The CDR3 is 16 residues long. V shed 4 bases, J shed 1 base, and the junction held 4 bases outside the gene matches. Per germline, CDR1 SGHVS and CDR2 FQNEAQ. Together with reference TRBV7-8 and TRBJ2-2, the CDR3 gives the full variable domain: GAGVSQSPRYKVAKRGQDVALRCDPISGHVSLFWYQQALGQGPEFLTYFQNEAQLDKSGLPSDRFFAERPEGSVSTLKIQRTQQEDSAVYLCASSSAGQGNTGELFFGEGSRLTVL.

CDR3 sequence: CAWSFGLAGGDEQFF. In DNA, the CDR3 is TGTGCCTGGAGTTTCGGGCTAGCGGGGGGGGATGAGCAGTTCTTC. The gene calls are TRBV30 and TRBJ2-1; 12 bases are shared with TRBD2. The CDR3 length is 15 residues. V shed 2 bases and J 8 bases; nucleotides not matched to a gene: 7. Germline V gene sequence: CDR1 GTSNPN, CDR2 SVGIG (reference sequence).

V is TRBV19 and J is TRBJ2-7; 8 nucleotides agree with TRBD1. The CDR3 has 15 residues. The germline V gene has CDR1 LNHDA and CDR2 SQIVND (reference sequence). The J segment lost 1 base and the V segment lost 4 bases, leaving 6 bases of the junction unmatched. The CDR3 DNA is TGTGCCAGTAGTACCGCCCGGGACAGGTCCTACGAGCAGTACTTC. This codes for CASSTARDRSYEQYF.

V usage is TRBV5-8 and J usage is TRBJ2-5; 8 bases agree with TRBD1. The ends lost 0 bases at V and 5 bases at J; junction bases unmatched: 6. This CDR3 has 15 amino acids. Germline CDR1 is SGHTS and CDR2 is YDEGEE. CDR3: CASSLGQGAGETQYF. Here the CDR3 DNA reads TGTGCCAGCAGCTTGGGCCAGGGGGCTGGGGAGACCCAGTACTTC.

The CDR3 DNA sequence: TGTGCCAGCAGCTCCGGACAGATTGCAACTAATGAAAAACTGTTTTTT. Its protein product is CASSSGQIATNEKLFF. This chain uses TRBV12-1 with TRBJ1-4; the D call TRBD1 from the table was never checked on the DNA. TRBV12-1 is a pseudogene locus. This CDR3 is 16 amino acids long.

The chain combines TRBV18 with TRBJ1-1, with D unclear. Germline V CDR1 and CDR2: KGHSH, LQKENI. The germline V and J ends were trimmed by 0 bases and 1 base, with 3 bases remaining between them. CDR3 size: 13 residues. The CDR3 nucleotides are TGTGCCAGCTCACCACCGGAGAACACTGAAGCTTTCTTT. It translates to CASSPPENTEAFF.

The V call is TRBV7-8, the J call TRBJ1-1; 8 nucleotides line up with TRBD1. V lost 6 bases and J lost 4; bases outside the gene matches: 4. The CDR3 runs to 13 residues. Germline V gene sequence: CDR1 SGHVS, CDR2 FQNEAQ. Here the CDR3 DNA reads TGTGCCAGCAGTCCGGACAGGGCCACTGAAGCTTTCTTT. Translated: CASSPDRATEAFF.

The V call is TRBV5-1, the J call TRBJ1-4; 10 bases fit TRBD1. V dropped 5 bases and J dropped 8; count of bases not matched to a gene: 12. The CDR3 sequence is 16 residues long. Looked up from germline, CDR1 is SGHRS and CDR2 is YFSETQ. For the CDR3, the DNA is TGCGCCAGCAGGGCGACAGGGGGCATCGGCGGGGAAAAACTGTTTTTT. This translates into CASRATGGIGGEKLFF.

The V and J genes are TRBV25-1 and TRBJ1-5, with D perhaps matching TRBD1 (6 bases). Trimming removed 3 bases from V and 7 bases from J, with 10 bases in between. The CDR3 loop spans 13 amino acids. The V gene's germline CDR1 is MGHDK and CDR2 SYGVNS. As DNA, the CDR3 is TGTGCCAGCAGTGATCCCAGGGGCCAGCCCCAGCATTTT. This translates into CASSDPRGQPQHF.

The rearrangement uses TRBV5-1 and TRBJ1-1; possibly TRBD1 for D (6 bases). Germline CDR1 is SGHRS and CDR2 is YFSETQ. The CDR3 covers 17 residues. Trimming left V 0 bases short and J 3 bases short, with 18 bases between. The CDR3 nucleotides read TGCGCCAGCAGCTTGGCCGCACAGGGACGTGGGGACACTGAAGCTTTCTTT. This codes for CASSLAAQGRGDTEAFF. Together with reference TRBV5-1 and TRBJ1-1, the CDR3 gives the full variable domain: KAGVTQTPRYLIKTRGQQVTLSCSPISGHRSVSWYQQTPGQGLQFLFEYFSETQRNKGNFPGRFSGRQFSNSRSEMNVSTLELGDSALYLCASSLAAQGRGDTEAFFGQGTRLTVV.

The gene calls are TRBV13 and TRBJ2-1; TRBD2 agrees at 11 bases. J was trimmed by 3 bases and V by 4 bases; bases with no gene match: 8. The CDR3 is made up of 17 amino acids. The V gene's germline CDR1 is PRHDT and CDR2 FYEKMQ (reference sequence). The CDR3 sequence: CASSSLIAGGFYNEQFF. The CDR3 DNA is TGTGCCAGCAGCTCGCTAATAGCGGGAGGGTTCTACAATGAGCAGTTCTTC.

The CDR3 bases are TGCGCCAGCAGCTTTACTGGAGTAGGCACTGAAGCTTTCTTT. Its translation: CASSFTGVGTEAFF. The chain is built from TRBV5-1 and TRBJ1-1, with no clear D. From germline, CDR1 is SGHRS and CDR2 YFSETQ. Trimming removed 2 bases at V and 4 bases at J, with 12 bases between. The CDR3 loop spans 14 amino acids.

The CDR3 bases are TGTGCCAGCAGCTTGGCCGGTAGCGCTTACTCCTACGAGCAGTACTTC. It yields the protein CASSLAGSAYSYEQYF. This sequence joins TRBV5-6 and TRBJ2-7; D is perhaps TRBD2 (5 bases). The V gene's germline CDR1 is SGHDT and CDR2 YYEEEE. CDR3 size: 16 residues. Trimming took 0 bases from V and 0 from J, leaving 13 bases between them.

The V call is TRBV5-6, the J call TRBJ1-5; weak D call: TRBD1 (5 bases). V was clipped by 2 bases and J by 3 bases, with 12 bases between them. The CDR3 is 15 amino acids. From germline, CDR1 is SGHDT and CDR2 YYEEEE. The CDR3 sequence: CASSFWQGINQPQHF. DNA for the CDR3: TGTGCCAGCAGCTTCTGGCAGGGAATCAATCAGCCCCAGCATTTT.

The genes are TRBV24-1 and TRBJ1-2; D might be TRBD1 (6 bases). V was cut by 4 bases and J by 8 bases, with 22 bases left in between. Germline V gene sequence: CDR1 KGHDR, CDR2 SFDVKD. CDR3 length equals 16 residues. CDR3 sequence reads: CATSDPKQGSPSGYTF. DNA of the CDR3: TGTGCCACCAGTGACCCGAAACAGGGATCTCCCTCCGGCTACACCTTC.

The genes are TRBV7-2 and TRBJ1-6; D is possibly TRBD1 (6 bases). Germline V CDR1 and CDR2: SGHTA, FQGNSA. Trimming pared 5 bases from V and 16 bases from J, leaving 18 bases between. The CDR3 totals 13 residues. CDR3 bases: TGTGCCAGCAGCCCTCGGACAGCTTTAAGGCTCCACTTT. Protein product: CASSPRTALRLHF.

CDR3 region: CASSSDRGYGYTF. The CDR3, as DNA: TGTGCCAGCAGTTCCGACAGGGGCTATGGCTACACCTTC. V is TRBV9 and J is TRBJ1-2; 8 bases agree with TRBD1. V was clipped by 5 bases and J by 4 bases; unmatched bases: 4. This CDR3 has 13 amino acids. The V gene's germline CDR1 is SGDLS and CDR2 YYNGEE.

This clone has just a few counts. The V and J genes are TRBV12-3 or TRBV12-4 and TRBJ2-2; unclear D gene. The CDR3 runs to 13 residues. The V gene lost 8 bases and the J gene lost 1 base, with 8 bases spanning the gap. CDR3 region: CASFNRNTGELFF. The CDR3 DNA sequence: TGTGCCAGCTTCAACAGGAACACCGGGGAGCTGTTTTTT.

The chain uses TRBV28 and TRBJ2-1, with TRBD2 identical over 8 bases. CDR1 is MDHEN, CDR2 SYDVKM, per germline. CDR3 length: 16 residues. V gave up 4 bases and J gave up 4 bases; unmatched junction bases: 9. The CDR3 is CASSSPGLAGYNEQFF. Written as DNA, the CDR3 is TGTGCCAGCAGTTCACCCGGGCTAGCGGGTTACAATGAGCAGTTCTTC.

In its sample, this clone was seen a few times. This chain connects TRBV18 to TRBJ1-1; D uncertain. Trimming stripped 3 bases from V and 3 bases from J, with 14 bases between. CDR3 size: 15 residues. Germline lookup yields CDR1 KGHSH and CDR2 LQKENI. The CDR3 DNA reads TGTGCCAGCTCACCCTACCCGAGGGCGCACACTGAAGCTTTCTTT. It is translated as CASSPYPRAHTEAFF. The full variable domain, with the rest looked up from reference TRBV18 and TRBJ1-1, is NAGVMQNPRHLVRRRGQEARLRCSPMKGHSHVYWYRQLPEEGLKFMVYLQKENIIDESGMPKERFSAEFPKEGPSILRIQQVVRGDSAAYFCASSPYPRAHTEAFFGQGTRLTVV.

The V call is TRBV5-6, the J call TRBJ1-5; 9 bases agree with TRBD1. V was pared by 3 bases and J by 4 bases, with 5 bases of the junction left unmatched. The CDR3 contains 15 residues. CDR1 and CDR2 from the germline V gene are SGHDT and YYEEEE. The CDR3 reads CASSSGTGSNQPQHF. As DNA, the CDR3 is TGTGCCAGCAGCTCCGGGACAGGGTCTAATCAGCCCCAGCATTTT.